This TCR beta chain was sequenced in a study of radiotherapy plus CTLA-4 blockade in lung cancer (dated by TCRdb to 2017 to 2018). Regarding the research as a whole: Objective responses were observed in more than 15% of enrolled patients, and disease control was achieved in approximately 32%. Paper-wide results and their limitations: TCR clones derived from tumors expanded in peripheral blood after treatment with radiotherapy and ipilimumab. Early dynamic changes in blood T cell clones, together with increased serum interferon-beta after radiation, were reported as the strongest predictors of response.

The library came from the immunoSEQ multiplex PCR assay. Imported from immuneACCESS, the table was reduced by TCRdb to in-frame sequences with V and J called. These copies leave out some clones; in studies compared against another copy, an unresolved V gene accounts for under half, and the cause of the remainder is not known. This sample lists about 73,000 clones; about nine tenths were detected once. Together, the top ten hold over 35% of the sample. The study evaluated CTLA-4 blockade (ipilimumab) given together with focal radiation therapy in patients who had chemo-refractory metastatic non-small-cell lung cancer. Concerning this clone itself: Its binding antigen is unknown. No base quality information exists; no much larger clone differs at one position.

V is shortened by 3 bases, J by 7 bases, and the region joining them spans 9 bases. Counted from cysteine to phenylalanine, this CDR3 has 11 amino acids. Only CDR3 DNA remains: 33 bases, in frame from the first base. Via the germline V gene, CDR1 is SQVTM and CDR2 ANQGSEA. This TCR came from a human donor with non-small cell lung cancer that progressed on radiotherapy plus ipilimumab. Sequenced material: peripheral blood, taken from a patient treated with radiotherapy plus ipilimumab. The V gene is TRBV29-1 and the J gene is TRBJ2-5; the D gene is possibly TRBD1 or TRBD2, with 5 bases matching each. This receptor carries the CDR3 CSVEEDTTQYF. The sequence in DNA is TGCAGCGTTGAGGAGGACACGACCCAGTACTTC. Reference TRBV29-1 and TRBJ2-5 genes cover what lies past the CDR3, so the full variable domain is SAVISQKPSRDICQRGTSLTIQCQVDSQVTMMFWYRQQPGQSLTLIATANQGSEATYESGFVIDKFPISRPNLTFSTLTVSNMSPEDSSIYLCSVEEDTTQYFGPGTRLLVL.